A selection of T cell receptor beta chains follows, all from one sample in a study of cytomegalovirus exposure and HLA in healthy donors. Some clones are missing from TCRdb's copy, which holds only in-frame ones; the method was immunoSEQ multiplex PCR. The repertoire consists of 120,000 to 150,000 clones, with less than 90% occurring once and the leading ten covering 2.9%. Sequenced: PBMCs. The source is a man younger than 35 in good health and CMV-seronegative. Each CDR3 is given with its conserved first and last residue. D genes are given only for firm matches. Clone size appears in some rows only: once, few, many, or a class for an expanded clone.

v_gene	j_gene	abundance	d_gene	CDR3aa	CDR3nt
TRBV7-2	TRBJ1-5	-	TRBD1	CASSLQQGRNQPQHF	TGTGCCAGCAGCCTGCAACAGGGGCGGAATCAGCCCCAGCATTTT
TRBV21-1	TRBJ1-3	-	-	CASSNSLGSSGNTIYF	TGTGCCAGCAGCAATTCGTTAGGGAGCTCTGGAAACACCATATATTTT
TRBV27	TRBJ2-7	-	-	CASRPGNRAYEQYF	TGTGCCAGCAGACCCGGGAACAGAGCCTACGAGCAGTACTTC
TRBV11-2	TRBJ2-4	-	-	CASSQIGAKNIQYF	TGTGCCAGCAGCCAGATCGGGGCCAAAAACATTCAGTACTTC
TRBV9	TRBJ2-7	-	-	CASSVGQDSYEQYF	TGTGCCAGCAGCGTAGGACAGGACTCCTACGAGCAGTACTTC
TRBV6-5	TRBJ2-2	-	TRBD1	CASSYSPDRVTGELFF	TGTGCCAGCAGTTACTCGCCGGACAGGGTCACCGGGGAGCTGTTTTTT
TRBV9	TRBJ2-3	-	-	CASSVSSKDTQYF	TGTGCCAGCAGCGTATCTAGCAAAGATACGCAGTATTTT
TRBV2	TRBJ2-1	-	TRBD2	CASSGLAGYNEQFF	TGTGCCAGCAGCGGACTAGCGGGGTACAATGAGCAGTTCTTC
TRBV5-6	TRBJ2-3	-	TRBD1	CASSWGQGTDTQYF	TGTGCCAGCAGCTGGGGACAGGGCACAGATACGCAGTATTTT
TRBV7-2	TRBJ2-5	-	TRBD2	CASSRGGQETQYF	TGTGCCAGCAGCCGGGGGGGGCAAGAGACCCAGTACTTC
TRBV27	TRBJ2-1	-	TRBD2	CASSRGGNNEQFF	TGTGCCAGCAGCCGGGGAGGGAACAATGAGCAGTTCTTC
TRBV9	TRBJ2-1	-	TRBD1	CASSPRQGQEQFF	TGTGCCAGCAGCCCCCGACAGGGGCAGGAGCAGTTCTTC
TRBV2	TRBJ1-5	-	-	CASTGEANQPQHF	TGTGCCAGCACTGGGGAGGCTAATCAGCCCCAGCATTTT
TRBV7-9	TRBJ2-5	-	TRBD2	CASSFLAGIQETQYF	TGTGCCAGCAGCTTTCTAGCGGGGATACAAGAGACCCAGTACTTC
TRBV7-9	TRBJ2-5	-	-	CASSPGTVGETQYF	TGTGCCAGCAGCCCAGGGACTGTTGGGGAGACCCAGTACTTC
TRBV29-1	TRBJ2-1	-	TRBD2	CSVEGRGGGSYNEQFF	TGCAGCGTTGAAGGGCGGGGGGGAGGCTCCTACAATGAGCAGTTCTTC
TRBV30	TRBJ2-7	-	-	CAWQTIRFTRTIGYEQYF	TGTGCCTGGCAGACGATTAGATTCACTCGGACTATTGGCTACGAGCAGTACTTC
TRBV7-6	TRBJ1-4	-	TRBD1	CASSTGQGGLSEKLFF	TGTGCCAGCAGCACCGGACAGGGAGGGCTTTCTGAAAAACTGTTTTTT
TRBV28	TRBJ2-5	-	-	CASSPLQARETQYF	TGTGCCAGCAGCCCCCTACAGGCTAGAGAGACCCAGTACTTC
TRBV11-2	TRBJ2-7	-	-	CASSFTVGGPYEQYF	TGTGCCAGCAGCTTCACTGTCGGGGGTCCATACGAGCAGTACTTC
TRBV7-9	TRBJ2-7	-	-	CASSDAGAGEQYF	TGTGCCAGCAGTGACGCGGGGGCGGGGGAGCAGTACTTC
TRBV7-9	TRBJ2-5	-	TRBD1	CASSPRRTGEFEETQYF	TGTGCCAGCAGCCCGCGGCGGACAGGGGAATTTGAAGAGACCCAGTACTTC
TRBV27	TRBJ2-5	few	-	CASSLGLSYQETQYF	TGTGCCAGCAGTTTGGGGCTTTCGTACCAAGAGACCCAGTACTTC
TRBV28	TRBJ2-7	-	TRBD2	CASSPGTSHSYEQYF	TGTGCCAGCAGTCCAGGGACTAGCCACTCCTACGAGCAGTACTTC
TRBV5-1	TRBJ2-3	-	TRBD1	CASSPGQGQDTQYF	TGCGCCAGCAGCCCCGGACAGGGTCAAGATACGCAGTATTTT
TRBV28	TRBJ1-5	-	TRBD1	CASSLTQGLDQPQHF	TGTGCCAGCAGTTTAACACAGGGGCTGGATCAGCCCCAGCATTTT
TRBV6-5	TRBJ1-5	-	-	CASGGGEVGQPQHF	TGTGCCAGCGGAGGGGGGGAGGTGGGTCAGCCCCAGCATTTT
TRBV7-2	TRBJ2-7	few	-	CASSSQGSYEQYF	TGTGCCAGCAGCTCACAGGGCTCCTACGAGCAGTACTTC
TRBV30	TRBJ2-5	few	-	CAWNRLRTQETQYF	TGTGCCTGGAATCGCCTCAGAACGCAAGAGACCCAGTACTTC
TRBV5-5	TRBJ2-7	-	-	CASSIWDSDYEQYF	TGTGCCAGCAGCATATGGGACTCCGACTACGAGCAGTACTTC
TRBV5-1	TRBJ2-5	-	TRBD2	CASSDHEGTSGLLETQYF	TGCGCCAGCAGCGACCACGAGGGGACTAGCGGCCTCCTAGAGACCCAGTACTTC
TRBV5-5	TRBJ2-7	-	TRBD1	CASSFWVGDSYEQYF	TGTGCCAGCAGCTTCTGGGTAGGGGACAGCTACGAGCAGTACTTC
TRBV10-3	TRBJ2-7	-	-	CAIKGTGTPSYEQYF	TGTGCCATCAAGGGCACCGGGACACCGTCTTACGAGCAGTACTTC
TRBV6-6	TRBJ1-2	-	-	CASSYVRNPTNYGYTF	TGTGCCAGCAGTTACGTCAGGAACCCTACTAACTATGGCTACACCTTC
TRBV27	TRBJ1-2	-	-	CASSLSSGDYGYTF	TGTGCCAGCAGTTTATCGTCAGGGGACTATGGCTACACCTTC
TRBV6-1	TRBJ2-7	-	-	CASRGDRFSYEQYF	TGTGCCAGCAGGGGCGACAGGTTCTCCTACGAGCAGTACTTC
TRBV6-5	TRBJ2-7	few	-	CASRQGSYEQYF	TGTGCCAGCAGACAGGGCTCCTACGAGCAGTACTTC
TRBV2	TRBJ1-4	-	TRBD1	CARRTGGTEKLFF	TGTGCCAGGAGGACAGGGGGTACTGAAAAACTGTTTTTT
TRBV19	TRBJ2-1	-	TRBD2	CASSASGGPYNEQFF	TGTGCCAGTAGCGCTAGCGGGGGTCCATACAATGAGCAGTTCTTC
TRBV4-1	TRBJ1-1	-	TRBD1	CASSQGQGFTEAFF	TGCGCCAGCAGCCAGGGACAGGGGTTCACTGAAGCTTTCTTT
TRBV27	TRBJ2-3	-	-	CASSLGPTDTQYF	TGTGCCAGCAGTTTAGGGCCCACAGATACGCAGTATTTT
TRBV6-5	TRBJ2-7	-	TRBD1	CATSGTGGSEQYF	TGTGCCACCTCCGGGACAGGGGGCTCCGAGCAGTACTTC
TRBV5-2	TRBJ1-2	-	-	CASKGEGEYETYGYTF	TGTGCCAGCAAGGGAGAAGGAGAGTACGAGACCTATGGCTACACCTTC
TRBV2	TRBJ1-4	-	-	CASRAGRNSNEKLFF	TGTGCCAGCAGGGCAGGCAGAAACAGTAATGAAAAACTGTTTTTT
TRBV11-2	TRBJ1-1	-	-	CATGRGGTEAFF	TGTGCCACCGGGCGAGGAGGGACCGAAGCTTTCTTT
TRBV9	TRBJ2-2	-	TRBD1	CASSVAGTANTGELFF	TGTGCCAGCAGCGTAGCAGGGACAGCGAACACCGGGGAGCTGTTTTTT
TRBV7-9	TRBJ2-1	-	TRBD1	CAGRSGTGLNEQFF	TGTGCCGGACGATCCGGGACAGGGTTGAATGAGCAGTTCTTC
TRBV2	TRBJ2-3	once	-	CASSSREMETPGYF	TGTGCCAGCAGTTCCAGAGAGATGGAGACGCCCGGGTATTTT
TRBV27	TRBJ1-6	-	-	CASSSRGWSYNSPLHF	TGTGCCAGCAGTTCCCGGGGTTGGTCCTATAATTCACCCCTCCACTTT
TRBV28	TRBJ2-5	-	-	CASSLWVSGTQETQYF	TGTGCCAGCAGTTTATGGGTTAGCGGAACCCAAGAGACCCAGTACTTC
TRBV18	TRBJ2-1	few	TRBD2	CASSPSPSGVPRGNEQFF	TGTGCCAGCTCACCTTCCCCTAGCGGGGTACCGAGGGGCAATGAGCAGTTCTTC